These 9 T cell receptor beta chains were sequenced from one sample in a study of beta chain features in type 1 diabetes. Study-level results: All four CD4+ subsets from Type 1 diabetes patients carried moderately but significantly shorter TCRB CDR3s.

cDNA synthesis used the whole RNA isolate, giving expressed TCRB sequences. Assay used: immunoSEQ multiplex PCR; TCRdb lists only in-frame clones, some missing. This sample has about 260,000 clones; around 21% occur once, and the top ten carry approximately 0.029%. These receptors are not linked to any known antigen. Sequenced input: naive CD4+ T cells from blood. The receptor set was obtained from a woman aged 40 to 50 with type 1 diabetes.

This clone occurred a few times. The sample contains more than one DNA sequence encoding this CDR3. The gene calls are TRBV6-5 and TRBJ2-1; D possibly corresponds to TRBD2 (6 bases). CDR1 is MNHEY, CDR2 SVGAGI, per germline. This CDR3 region has 15 residues. The V and J ends lost 0 bases and 0 bases respectively, with 6 bases between them. The chain's CDR3 is CASSYSGSSYNEQFF. As DNA, the CDR3 is TGTGCCAGCAGTTACTCCGGGAGCTCCTACAATGAGCAGTTCTTC.

The V and J genes are TRBV25-1 and TRBJ1-2; perhaps TRBD1 as D (5 bases). V was cut by 8 bases and J by 8 bases, with 21 bases left in between. Germline values: CDR1 MGHDK, CDR2 SYGVNS. The CDR3 loop spans 14 amino acids. The DNA of the CDR3 is TGTGCCAGCTCCCGAGGAGTAGGACAAGGAGGCTACACCTTC. Protein product: CASSRGVGQGGYTF.

The chain links TRBV18 to TRBJ2-3; 7 nucleotides line up with TRBD2. The V gene's germline CDR1 is KGHSH and CDR2 LQKENI. The CDR3 loop spans 16 amino acids. Germline trimming cut 1 base from V and 1 base from J; bases unmatched to any gene: 5. For the CDR3, the DNA is TGTGCCAGCTCACCACGACTAGCCCACCGCACAGATACGCAGTATTTT. Its translation is CASSPRLAHRTDTQYF.

The rearrangement uses TRBV7-9 and TRBJ2-3; no definite D call. The CDR3 consists of 13 residues. The V gene lost 1 base and the J gene lost 4 bases, with 6 bases spanning the gap. The germline V gene encodes CDR1 SEHNR and CDR2 FQNEAQ (reference sequence). Here the CDR3 DNA reads TGTGCCAGCAGCTTAGGAGAGGCAGATACGCAGTATTTT. Residues: CASSLGEADTQYF.

This clone was found a few times. The chain combines TRBV9 with TRBJ2-1, with D perhaps TRBD2 (6 bases). This CDR3 has 16 residues. Trimming pared 4 bases from V and 6 bases from J, leaving 20 bases between. Germline CDR1 is SGDLS and CDR2 is YYNGEE. Written as DNA, the CDR3 is TGTGCCAGCAGCCCAAGCCCCCGGGAGACGGGCAATGAGCAGTTCTTC. Amino acid sequence: CASSPSPRETGNEQFF. Combining the CDR3 with reference TRBV9 and TRBJ2-1 gives the whole variable domain DSGVTQTPKHLITATGQRVTLRCSPRSGDLSVYWYQQSLDQGLQFLIQYYNGEERAKGNILERFSAQQFPDLHSELNLSSLELGDSALYFCASSPSPRETGNEQFFGPGTRLTVL.

The V and J genes are TRBV6-5 and TRBJ1-2, with 8 bases matching TRBD1. This CDR3 spans 15 amino acids. Germline CDR1 is MNHEY and CDR2 is SVGAGI. V lost 2 bases, J lost 2 bases, and 4 bases stayed unmatched. The CDR3 DNA follows: TGTGCCAGCAGTTACCGGGACAGGCGAAACTATGGCTACACCTTC. Its protein is CASSYRDRRNYGYTF.

The chain recombines TRBV5-1 with TRBJ1-2; D is unclear. The CDR3 has 15 amino acids. With 0 bases removed from V and 7 bases from J, the gap between germline ends came to 16 bases. Per the germline V gene, CDR1 is SGHRS and CDR2 is YFSETQ. The CDR3 region is CASSLGQSTVGGYTF. The DNA of the CDR3 is TGCGCCAGCAGCTTGGGCCAATCGACTGTGGGTGGCTACACCTTC.

In this sample, this clone turned up a few times. The rearrangement links TRBV7-9 to TRBJ2-1; 10 bases are shared with TRBD1. The CDR3 is made up of 16 amino acids. The junction had 8 bases not matched to a gene; V was cut back by 5 bases and J by 4 bases. The germline V gene encodes CDR1 SEHNR and CDR2 FQNEAQ (reference sequence). CDR3 sequence reads: CASSGLDRGPYNEQFF. CDR3 in DNA: TGTGCCAGCAGCGGCCTTGACAGGGGGCCTTACAATGAGCAGTTCTTC.

Details on this clone: Other nucleotide sequences in the sample specify the same CDR3. The chain is built from TRBV7-9 and TRBJ1-5; TRBD1 agrees at 8 bases. From germline, CDR1 is SEHNR and CDR2 FQNEAQ (reference sequence). The CDR3 has 14 residues. V shed 5 bases and J 4 bases; nucleotides not matched to a gene: 4. This chain's CDR3 is CASSPGQGNQPQHF. The CDR3 DNA is TGTGCCAGCAGCCCCGGACAGGGAAATCAGCCCCAGCATTTT.